What follows are 15 T cell receptor beta chains derived from one specimen sequenced in a study of long-term antiretroviral therapy in people with HIV. Runs used v3.0 of the immunoSEQ assay and were done at survey level. Sequencing was performed with immunoSEQ multiplex PCR; in TCRdb, only in-frame clones are kept and a portion is missing. This sample has 20,000 to 30,000 clones, with more than 85% found just once. Sequencing was performed on unsorted PBMCs, taken 1.9 years after starting antiretroviral therapy. The receptors come from a woman in her twenties or thirties with HIV.

The V and J genes are TRBV7-9 and TRBJ1-3, with unresolved D. V lost 3 bases and J 2 bases, leaving 14 bases between the germline ends. The CDR3 is made up of 16 amino acids. CDR1 is SEHNR and CDR2 is FQNEAQ in the germline V gene (reference sequence). The CDR3 spells CASSFNPDTAGNTIYF. Here the CDR3 DNA reads TGTGCCAGCAGCTTTAATCCTGACACTGCTGGAAACACCATATATTTT.

This chain connects TRBV6-6 to TRBJ2-4, with D unresolved. Trimming stripped 11 bases from V and 5 bases from J, with 22 bases between. Germline CDR1 is MNHNY and CDR2 is SVGAGI (reference sequence). The CDR3 consists of 15 residues. The CDR3 DNA follows: TGTGCCGCCTTAGGGCACGGAGTCGGGCAAAACATTCAGTACTTC. Translating gives CAALGHGVGQNIQYF.

The chain uses TRBV4-1 and TRBJ2-7, with 9 positions matching TRBD1. The CDR3 has 17 residues. CDR1 and CDR2 (germline): MGHRA, YSYEKL. The V segment lost 1 base and the J segment 0 bases; nucleotides outside the gene matches: 7. DNA for the CDR3: TGCGCCAGCAGCCAAGCCACAGGGGGCACCTACTCCTACGAGCAGTACTTC. It is translated as CASSQATGGTYSYEQYF.

This clone occurred once. The chain is built from TRBV7-9 and TRBJ1-1; D gene uncertain. The CDR3 consists of 12 residues. Germline V gene sequence: CDR1 SEHNR, CDR2 FQNEAQ (reference sequence). Between the trimmed V and J ends, which lost 8 bases and 1 base, there was a span of 8 bases. CDR3 bases: TGTGCCAGCGGGCACCAGAACACTGAAGCTTTCTTT. It codes for CASGHQNTEAFF.

This clone was observed a single time. The chain uses TRBV5-6 and TRBJ2-7; TRBD2 might be the D (6 bases). CDR3 length: 14 amino acids. The V gene lost 3 bases and the J gene lost 3 bases, with 13 bases spanning the gap. Germline CDR1 reads SGHDT; CDR2 reads YYEEEE. This CDR3 reads CASSSWGELYEQYV. The CDR3 DNA reads TGTGCCAGCAGCTCCTGGGGGGAGCTCTACGAGCAGTACGTC.

The CDR3 reads CASSSVTGMNTEAFF. CDR3 sequence (DNA): TGTGCCAGCAGCTCAGTCACAGGCATGAACACTGAAGCTTTCTTT. The V call is TRBV7-2, the J call TRBJ1-1, with a weak D call TRBD1 (5 bases). This CDR3 is 15 amino acids long. In germline, CDR1 is SGHTA, CDR2 FQGNSA. Trimming removed 4 bases at V and 0 bases at J, with 12 bases between.

Only a few counts were recorded for this clone. This chain connects TRBV10-2 to TRBJ1-6; 11 bases agree with TRBD1. V was clipped by 8 bases and J by 9 bases; unmatched bases: 9. From germline, CDR1 is WSHSY and CDR2 SAAADI. The CDR3 extends over 15 amino acids. This chain's CDR3 is CASSRPGQGVSPLHF. The CDR3 nucleotides are TGCGCCAGCTCGAGGCCGGGACAGGGGGTTTCACCCCTCCACTTT.

The chain couples TRBV7-9 to TRBJ2-5, with unresolved D. The CDR3 sequence is 14 residues long. From germline, CDR1 is SEHNR and CDR2 FQNEAQ (reference sequence). Trimming removed 3 bases from V and 5 bases from J, with 13 bases in between. The CDR3: CASSFSEILETQYF. CDR3 sequence (DNA): TGTGCCAGCAGCTTCTCGGAGATTTTGGAGACCCAGTACTTC.

The chain joins TRBV4-1 to TRBJ1-2, with D tentatively TRBD1 (5 bases). The V and J ends lost 0 bases and 7 bases respectively, with 15 bases between them. Germline V gives CDR1 MGHRA, CDR2 YSYEKL. This CDR3 region has 15 residues. CDR3 protein: CASSQEPVGQGGYTF. CDR3 nucleotides: TGCGCCAGCAGCCAAGAACCGGTCGGGCAGGGTGGCTACACCTTC.

The chain is built from TRBV12-5 and TRBJ1-1; 8 bases fit TRBD1. CDR1 is LGHNT and CDR2 is FRNRAP in the germline V gene. Trimming removed 5 bases from V and 3 bases from J; junction bases left unmatched: 8. This CDR3 is 15 amino acids long. CDR3 loop: CASGIRTGRDTEAFF. CDR3 in DNA: TGTGCTAGTGGTATCCGGACAGGGCGGGACACTGAAGCTTTCTTT.

The table lists this clone with a count of one. The chain is built from TRBV7-7 and TRBJ2-2; D possibly corresponds to TRBD1 (5 bases). V lost 4 bases, J lost 6 bases, and 12 bases lay in between. CDR3 size: 14 residues. Germline V gene sequence: CDR1 SSHAT, CDR2 FNYEAQ (reference sequence). The CDR3 region is CASSSAGLAGELFF. The DNA of the CDR3 is TGTGCCAGCAGCTCAGCAGGGTTGGCCGGGGAGCTGTTTTTT.

The chain has TRBV30 and TRBJ2-7; TRBD1 matches at 8 bases. Germline CDR1 GTSNPN, CDR2 SVGIG (reference sequence). The CDR3 spans 13 residues. Trimming took 3 bases from V and 5 from J; bases not matched to a gene: 6. Written as DNA, the CDR3 is TGTGCCTGGAGCCAGGGGGCTGTCAACGAGCAGTACTTC. Translated: CAWSQGAVNEQYF.

This chain joins TRBV5-1 and TRBJ2-5; 12 bases are a match to TRBD2. Trimming took 3 bases from V and 5 from J; bases not matched to a gene: 5. Germline CDR1 reads SGHRS; CDR2 reads YFSETQ. The CDR3 runs 15 residues. CDR3 nucleotide sequence: TGCGCCAGCAGCTCGCTAGCGGGGGGGCGCGAGACCCAGTACTTC. Protein sequence: CASSSLAGGRETQYF.

The table lists this clone with a count of one. This chain connects TRBV18 to TRBJ1-5, with D perhaps matching TRBD1 (5 bases). Trimming stripped 2 bases from V and 6 bases from J, with 11 bases between. Germline V gene data show CDR1 as KGHSH and CDR2 as LQKENI. The CDR3 spans 14 residues. For the CDR3, the DNA is TGTGCCAGCTCACCAGTTAGGGGCATTCAGCCCCAGCATTTT. Translation gives CASSPVRGIQPQHF.

This chain connects TRBV4-1 to TRBJ1-3; D remains unclear. Per germline, CDR1 MGHRA and CDR2 YSYEKL. V gave up 2 bases and J gave up 9 bases, with 14 bases separating them. This CDR3 region has 14 residues. For the CDR3, the DNA is TGCGCCAGCAGCCAACATGAAGGGTTTCCCACCATATATTTT. Translating it yields CASSQHEGFPTIYF.